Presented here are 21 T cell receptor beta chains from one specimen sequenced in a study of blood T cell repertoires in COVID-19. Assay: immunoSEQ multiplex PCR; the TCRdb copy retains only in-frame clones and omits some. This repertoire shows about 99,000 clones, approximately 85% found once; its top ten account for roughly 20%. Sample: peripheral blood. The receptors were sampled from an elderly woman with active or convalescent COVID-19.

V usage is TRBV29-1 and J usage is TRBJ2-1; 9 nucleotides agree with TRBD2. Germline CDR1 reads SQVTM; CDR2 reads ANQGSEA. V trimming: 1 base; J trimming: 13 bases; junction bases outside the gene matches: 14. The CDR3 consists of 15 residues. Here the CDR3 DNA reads TGCAGCGTTGAAGGGAGTAGCGGGAGTTGGGGTGGTCAGTTCTTC. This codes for CSVEGSSGSWGGQFF.

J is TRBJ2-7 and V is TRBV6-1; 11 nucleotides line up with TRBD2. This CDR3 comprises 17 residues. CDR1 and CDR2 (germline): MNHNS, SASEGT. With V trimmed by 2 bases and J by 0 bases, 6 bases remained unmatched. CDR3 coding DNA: TGTGCCAGCAGTGAACTAGCGGGAGGTATTCCCTCCTACGAGCAGTACTTC. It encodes CASSELAGGIPSYEQYF.

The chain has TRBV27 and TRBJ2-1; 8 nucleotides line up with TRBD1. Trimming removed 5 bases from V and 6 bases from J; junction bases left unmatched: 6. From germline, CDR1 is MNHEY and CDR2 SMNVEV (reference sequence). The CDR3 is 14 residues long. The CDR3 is CASSRTGSFNEQFF. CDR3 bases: TGTGCCAGCAGTCGGACAGGGTCGTTCAATGAGCAGTTCTTC.

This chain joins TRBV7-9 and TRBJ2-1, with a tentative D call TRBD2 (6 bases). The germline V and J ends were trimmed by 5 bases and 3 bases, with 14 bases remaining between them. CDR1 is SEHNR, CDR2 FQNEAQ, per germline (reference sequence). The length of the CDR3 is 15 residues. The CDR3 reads CASSLNSGNYNEQFF. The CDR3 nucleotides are TGTGCCAGCAGCCTAAATAGCGGCAACTACAATGAGCAGTTCTTC.

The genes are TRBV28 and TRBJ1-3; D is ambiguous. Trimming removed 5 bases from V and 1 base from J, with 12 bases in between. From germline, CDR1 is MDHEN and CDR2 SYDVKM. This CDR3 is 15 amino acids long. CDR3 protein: CASSPPGGSGNTIYF. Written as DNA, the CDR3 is TGTGCCAGCAGTCCCCCGGGTGGGTCTGGAAACACCATATATTTT.

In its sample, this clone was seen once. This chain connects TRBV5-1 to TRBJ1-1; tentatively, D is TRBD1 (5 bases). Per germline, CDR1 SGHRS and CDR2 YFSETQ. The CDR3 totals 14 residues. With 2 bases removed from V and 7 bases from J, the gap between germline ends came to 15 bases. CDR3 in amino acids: CASSFNSGYVEAFF. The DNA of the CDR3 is TGCGCCAGCAGCTTCAATTCAGGGTATGTTGAAGCTTTCTTT.

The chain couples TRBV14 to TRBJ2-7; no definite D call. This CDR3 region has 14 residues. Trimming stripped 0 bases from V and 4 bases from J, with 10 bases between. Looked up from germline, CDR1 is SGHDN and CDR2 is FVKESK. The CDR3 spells CASSQENSRYEQYF. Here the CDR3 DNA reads TGTGCCAGCAGCCAAGAGAACAGCCGGTACGAGCAGTACTTC.

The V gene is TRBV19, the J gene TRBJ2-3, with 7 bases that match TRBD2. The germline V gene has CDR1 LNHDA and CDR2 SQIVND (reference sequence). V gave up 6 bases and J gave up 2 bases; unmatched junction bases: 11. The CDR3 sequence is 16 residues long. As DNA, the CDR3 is TGTGCCAGTAGGTCCAGACTAGCAGGCAACACAGATACGCAGTATTTT. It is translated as CASRSRLAGNTDTQYF. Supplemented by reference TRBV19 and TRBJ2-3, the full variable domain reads DGGITQSPKYLFRKEGQNVTLSCEQNLNHDAMYWYRQDPGQGLRLIYYSQIVNDFQKGDIAEGYSVSREKKESFPLTVTSAQKNPTAFYLCASRSRLAGNTDTQYFGPGTRLTVL.

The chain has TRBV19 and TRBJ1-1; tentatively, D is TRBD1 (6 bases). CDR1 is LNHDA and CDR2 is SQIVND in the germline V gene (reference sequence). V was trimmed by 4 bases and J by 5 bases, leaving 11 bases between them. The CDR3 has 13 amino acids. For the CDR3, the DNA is TGTGCCAGTAGTACAGTTAGGGGGACTGAAGCTTTCTTT. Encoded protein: CASSTVRGTEAFF.

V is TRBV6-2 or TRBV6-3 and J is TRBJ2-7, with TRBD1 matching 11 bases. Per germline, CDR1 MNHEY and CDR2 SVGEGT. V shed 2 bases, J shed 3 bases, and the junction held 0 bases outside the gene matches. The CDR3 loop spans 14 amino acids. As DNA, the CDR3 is TGTGCCAGCAGTTACGGGACAGGGGGCTACGAGCAGTACTTC. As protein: CASSYGTGGYEQYF.

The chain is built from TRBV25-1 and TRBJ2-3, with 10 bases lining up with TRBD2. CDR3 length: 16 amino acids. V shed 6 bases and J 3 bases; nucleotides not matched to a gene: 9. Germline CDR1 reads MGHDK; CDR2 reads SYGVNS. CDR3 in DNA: TGTGCCAGCAGCGACGATCGAGCGGGAGGGACAGATACGCAGTATTTT. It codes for CASSDDRAGGTDTQYF.

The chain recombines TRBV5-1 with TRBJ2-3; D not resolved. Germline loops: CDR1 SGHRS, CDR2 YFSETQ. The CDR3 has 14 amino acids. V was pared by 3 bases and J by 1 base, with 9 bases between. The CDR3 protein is CASSYGSRTDTQYF. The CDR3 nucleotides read TGCGCCAGCAGCTACGGGTCTCGCACAGATACGCAGTATTTT.

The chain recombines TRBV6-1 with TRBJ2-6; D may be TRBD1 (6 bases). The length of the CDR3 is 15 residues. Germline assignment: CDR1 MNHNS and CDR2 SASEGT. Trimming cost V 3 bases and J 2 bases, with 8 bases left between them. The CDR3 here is CASSEAGAGANVLTF. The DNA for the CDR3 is TGTGCCAGCAGTGAGGCAGGGGCTGGGGCCAACGTCCTGACTTTC.

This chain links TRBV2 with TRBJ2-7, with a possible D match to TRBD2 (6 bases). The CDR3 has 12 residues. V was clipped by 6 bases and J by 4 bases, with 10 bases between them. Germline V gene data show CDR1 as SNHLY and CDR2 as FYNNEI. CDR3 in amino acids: CASRVGGYEQYF. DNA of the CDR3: TGTGCCAGCAGGGTTGGGGGGTACGAGCAGTACTTC. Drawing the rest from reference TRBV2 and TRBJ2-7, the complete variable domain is EPEVTQTPSHQVTQMGQEVILRCVPISNHLYFYWYRQILGQKVEFLVSFYNNEISEKSEIFDDQFSVERPDGSNFTLKIRSTKLEDSAMYFCASRVGGYEQYFGPGTRLTVT.

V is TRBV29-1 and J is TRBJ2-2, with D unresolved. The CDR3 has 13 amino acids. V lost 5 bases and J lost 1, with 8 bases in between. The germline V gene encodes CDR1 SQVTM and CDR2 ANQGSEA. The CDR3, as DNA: TGCAGCGTTTATTCGGTGAACACCGGGGAGCTGTTTTTT. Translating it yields CSVYSVNTGELFF.

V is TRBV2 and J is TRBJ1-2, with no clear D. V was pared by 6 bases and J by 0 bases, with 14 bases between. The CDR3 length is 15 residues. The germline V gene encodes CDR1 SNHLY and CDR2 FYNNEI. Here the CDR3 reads CASRAEGPANYGYTF. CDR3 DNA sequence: TGTGCCAGCAGAGCCGAGGGCCCAGCTAACTATGGCTACACCTTC.

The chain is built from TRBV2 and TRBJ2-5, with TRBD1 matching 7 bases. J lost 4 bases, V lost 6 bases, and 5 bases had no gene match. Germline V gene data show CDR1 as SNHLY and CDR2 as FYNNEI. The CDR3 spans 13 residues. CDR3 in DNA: TGTGCCAGCAGGGGAACAGGGGTAGAGACCCAGTACTTC. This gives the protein CASRGTGVETQYF.

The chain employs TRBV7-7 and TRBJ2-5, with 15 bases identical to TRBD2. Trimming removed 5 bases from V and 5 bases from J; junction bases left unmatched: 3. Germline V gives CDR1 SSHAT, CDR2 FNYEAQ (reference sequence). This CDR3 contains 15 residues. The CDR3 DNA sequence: TGTGCCAGCAGCCCCGGACTAGCGGGAGGGGAGACCCAGTACTTC. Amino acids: CASSPGLAGGETQYF.

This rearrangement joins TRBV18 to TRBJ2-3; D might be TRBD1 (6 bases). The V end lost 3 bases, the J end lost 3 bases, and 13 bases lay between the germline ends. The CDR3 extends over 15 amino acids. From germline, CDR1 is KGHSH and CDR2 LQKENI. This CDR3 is CASSPRLQGTDTQYF. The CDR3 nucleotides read TGTGCCAGCTCACCGAGACTACAGGGAACAGATACGCAGTATTTT.

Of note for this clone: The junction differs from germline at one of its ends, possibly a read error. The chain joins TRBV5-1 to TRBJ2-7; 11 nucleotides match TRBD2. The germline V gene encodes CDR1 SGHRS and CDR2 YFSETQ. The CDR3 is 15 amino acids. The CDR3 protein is CASRAGLAEAYEQYF. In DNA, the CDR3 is TGTGCCAGCAGGGCGGGACTAGCGGAGGCCTACGAGCAGTACTTC.

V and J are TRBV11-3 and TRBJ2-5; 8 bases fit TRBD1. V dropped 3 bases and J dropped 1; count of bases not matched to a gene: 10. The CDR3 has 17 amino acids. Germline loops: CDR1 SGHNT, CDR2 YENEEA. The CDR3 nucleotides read TGTGCCAGCAGCTTGGGACAGGCGGCGATTGGCCAAGAGACCCAGTACTTC. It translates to CASSLGQAAIGQETQYF.